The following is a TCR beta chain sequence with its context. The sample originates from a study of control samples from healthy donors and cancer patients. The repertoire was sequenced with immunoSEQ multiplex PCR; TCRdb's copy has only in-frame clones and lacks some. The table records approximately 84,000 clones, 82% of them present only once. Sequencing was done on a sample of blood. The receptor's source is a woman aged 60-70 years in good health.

This chain's CDR3 is CASTAGNQETQYF. The CDR3 DNA reads as TGTGCCAGCACAGCGGGAAACCAAGAGACCCAGTACTTC. The J gene is TRBJ2-5, the V gene TRBV12-3 or TRBV12-4, with TRBD2 identical over 7 bases. The CDR3 totals 13 residues. The V and J ends lost 7 bases and 0 bases, in that order; junction bases with no gene match: 2.